This section outlines one T cell receptor (beta chain) sequence together with its context. What it binds is not known. The data stem from a study of T cell responses to AZD1222 COVID-19 vaccine. Study-wide results and limits: A rise in Spike-specific TCR breadth and depth followed two AZD1222 doses.

Profiled with immunoSEQ multiplex PCR; TCRdb holds only in-frame clones, not every one. Here the sample spans more than 140,000 clones, about 90% being singletons. Trimming cost V 3 bases and J 1 base, with 14 bases left between them. Germline CDR1 SGDLS, CDR2 YYNGEE. The CDR3 spans 17 residues. This chain links TRBV9 with TRBJ2-6; TRBD1 might be the D (6 bases). This clonotype was sampled from an adult in good health. Sample: peripheral blood, taken on day 0 of AZD1222 vaccination. The CDR3 bases are TGTGCCAGCAGCGGAGGCAGGGGCTGGTCTGGGGCCAACGTCCTGACTTTC. Its translation: CASSGGRGWSGANVLTF. Variable domain in full (rest from reference TRBV9 and TRBJ2-6): DSGVTQTPKHLITATGQRVTLRCSPRSGDLSVYWYQQSLDQGLQFLIQYYNGEERAKGNILERFSAQQFPDLHSELNLSSLELGDSALYFCASSGGRGWSGANVLTFGAGSRLTVL.